This T cell receptor (beta chain) was observed in a study of cytomegalovirus exposure and HLA in healthy donors. V was cut by 0 bases and J by 5 bases, with 10 bases left in between. In germline, CDR1 is ENHRY, CDR2 SYGVKD. The CDR3 is 15 amino acids. In the PCR, 60 Vbeta and 13 Jbeta primers were used. This table comes from immunoSEQ multiplex PCR, and its TCRdb copy is limited to in-frame clones, with some not included. The sample has about 190,000 clones; under 80% are singletons. Details on this clone: Its matching antigen is unknown.

The study's findings and limits: Further analysis was carried out later, and it showed several of the most significant clusters appearing linked to common viral pathogens.

This sequence was found in a young man in good health and CMV-seropositive. The chain has TRBV10-3 and TRBJ2-2, with D tentatively TRBD1 (5 bases). Input material: PBMCs. The CDR3 DNA is TGTGCCATCAGTGAGTCGCTGGGGCAAACCGGGGAGCTGTTTTTT. It yields the protein CAISESLGQTGELFF.